This entry lists 3 T cell receptor beta chains sequenced from one sample in a study of cytomegalovirus exposure and HLA in healthy donors. Primers included in the PCR were 60 Vbeta and 13 Jbeta primers. Sequenced by immunoSEQ multiplex PCR; TCRdb stores in-frame clones only, minus some. The data contain 100,000 to 150,000 clones, 82% of them seen just once; the ten biggest clones take up about 2.5%. Sequencing input: PBMCs. The receptor set was obtained from a boy aged 2 to 10 in good health and CMV-seronegative.

This clone was found once. A junction boundary mismatches the germline segment, possibly from a read error. This chain joins TRBV7-9 and TRBJ2-7; a weak D match, TRBD2 (5 bases). The CDR3 totals 14 residues. Germline values: CDR1 SEHNR, CDR2 FQNEAQ (reference sequence). The CDR3: CSSSLRSGREEQYF. The CDR3 DNA sequence: TGTTCCAGCAGCTTACGGAGCGGAAGGGAGGAGCAGTACTTC.

The V call is TRBV30, the J call TRBJ2-1, with 8 bases fitting TRBD2. CDR3 length: 15 amino acids. V lost 1 base, J lost 4 bases, and 6 bases stayed unmatched. Per the germline V gene, CDR1 is GTSNPN and CDR2 is SVGIG (reference sequence). The CDR3 sequence: CAWSGGGRNYNEQFF. The CDR3 coding sequence is TGTGCCTGGAGTGGGGGCGGGAGGAATTACAATGAGCAGTTCTTC. Filled out from reference TRBV30 and TRBJ2-1, the complete variable domain reads SQTIHQWPATLVQPVGSPLSLECTVEGTSNPNLYWYRQAAGRGLQLLFYSVGIGQISSEVPQNLSASRPQDRQFILSSKKLLLSDSGFYLCAWSGGGRNYNEQFFGPGTRLTVL.

This clone appeared a single time. The genes are TRBV10-3 and TRBJ2-5, with TRBD2 matching over 14 bases. Germline CDR1 ENHRY, CDR2 SYGVKD. This CDR3 region has 16 residues. V shed 6 bases and J 4 bases; nucleotides not matched to a gene: 7. CDR3 region: CAIRPGLAGGTETQYF. As DNA, the CDR3 is TGTGCCATCAGGCCCGGACTAGCGGGAGGTACAGAGACCCAGTACTTC.